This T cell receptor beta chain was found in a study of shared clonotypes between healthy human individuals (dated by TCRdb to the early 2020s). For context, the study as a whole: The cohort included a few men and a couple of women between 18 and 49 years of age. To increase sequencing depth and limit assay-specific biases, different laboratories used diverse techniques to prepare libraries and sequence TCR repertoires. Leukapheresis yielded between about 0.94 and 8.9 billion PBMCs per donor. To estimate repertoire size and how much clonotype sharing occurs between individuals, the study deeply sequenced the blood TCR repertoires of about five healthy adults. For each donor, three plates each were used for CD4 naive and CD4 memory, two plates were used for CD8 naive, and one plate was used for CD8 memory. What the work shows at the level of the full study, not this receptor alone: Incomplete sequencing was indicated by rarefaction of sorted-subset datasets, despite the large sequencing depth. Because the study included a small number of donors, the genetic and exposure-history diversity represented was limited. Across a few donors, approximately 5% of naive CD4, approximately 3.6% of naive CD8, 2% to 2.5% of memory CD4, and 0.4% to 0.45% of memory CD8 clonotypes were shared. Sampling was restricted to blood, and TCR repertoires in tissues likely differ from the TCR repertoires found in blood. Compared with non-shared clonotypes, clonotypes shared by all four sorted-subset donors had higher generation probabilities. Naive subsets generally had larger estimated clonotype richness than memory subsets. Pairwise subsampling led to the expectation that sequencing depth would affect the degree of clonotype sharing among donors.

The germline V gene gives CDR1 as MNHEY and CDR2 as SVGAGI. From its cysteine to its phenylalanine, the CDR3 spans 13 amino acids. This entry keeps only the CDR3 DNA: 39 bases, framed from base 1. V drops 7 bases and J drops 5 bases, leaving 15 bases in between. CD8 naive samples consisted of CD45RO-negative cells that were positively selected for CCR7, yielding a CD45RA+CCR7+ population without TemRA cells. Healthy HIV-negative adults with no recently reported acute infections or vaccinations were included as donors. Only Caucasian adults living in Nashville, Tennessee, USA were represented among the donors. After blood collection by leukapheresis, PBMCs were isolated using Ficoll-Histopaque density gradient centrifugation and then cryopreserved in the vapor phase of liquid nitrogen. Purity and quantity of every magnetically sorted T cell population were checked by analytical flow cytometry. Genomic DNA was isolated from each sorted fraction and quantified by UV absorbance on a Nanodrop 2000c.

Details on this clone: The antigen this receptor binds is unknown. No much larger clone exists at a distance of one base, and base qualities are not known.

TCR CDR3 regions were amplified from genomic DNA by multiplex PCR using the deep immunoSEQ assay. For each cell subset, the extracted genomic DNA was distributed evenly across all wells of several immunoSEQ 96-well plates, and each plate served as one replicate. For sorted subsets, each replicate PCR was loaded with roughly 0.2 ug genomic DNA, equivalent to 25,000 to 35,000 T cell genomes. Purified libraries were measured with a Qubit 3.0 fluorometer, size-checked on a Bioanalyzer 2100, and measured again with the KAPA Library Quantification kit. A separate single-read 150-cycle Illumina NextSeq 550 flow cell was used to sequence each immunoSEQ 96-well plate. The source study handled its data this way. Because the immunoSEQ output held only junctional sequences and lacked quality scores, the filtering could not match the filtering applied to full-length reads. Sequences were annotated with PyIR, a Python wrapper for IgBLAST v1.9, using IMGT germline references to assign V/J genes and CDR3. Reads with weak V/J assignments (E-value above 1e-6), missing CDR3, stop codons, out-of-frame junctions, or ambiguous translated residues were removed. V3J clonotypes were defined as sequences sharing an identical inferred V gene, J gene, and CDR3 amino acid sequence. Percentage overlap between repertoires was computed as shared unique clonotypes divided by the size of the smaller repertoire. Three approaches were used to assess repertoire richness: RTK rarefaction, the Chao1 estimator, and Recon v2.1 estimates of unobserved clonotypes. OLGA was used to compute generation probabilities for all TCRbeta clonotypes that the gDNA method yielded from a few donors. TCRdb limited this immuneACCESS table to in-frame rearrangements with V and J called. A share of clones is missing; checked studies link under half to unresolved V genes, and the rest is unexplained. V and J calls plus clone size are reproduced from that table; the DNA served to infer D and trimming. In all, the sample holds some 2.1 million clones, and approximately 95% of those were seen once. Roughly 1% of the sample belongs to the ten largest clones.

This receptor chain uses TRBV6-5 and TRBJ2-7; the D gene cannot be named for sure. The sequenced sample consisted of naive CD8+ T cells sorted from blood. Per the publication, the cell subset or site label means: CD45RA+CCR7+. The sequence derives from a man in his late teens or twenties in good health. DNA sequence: TGTGCCAGCACACAACTGAAAGGCGACGAGCAGTACTTC. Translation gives CASTQLKGDEQYF.